The present TCR beta chain was sequenced within a study of T-cell reconstitution after alpha-beta-depleted transplantation in children. Germline CDR1 SGHDT, CDR2 YYEEEE. This CDR3 comprises 16 residues. The V end lost 0 bases, the J end lost 2 bases, and 15 bases lay between the germline ends. Unique molecular identifiers were incorporated during preparation of the TCRbeta library. TCRdb re-called the PCR reads with MiXCR, one entry per CDR3 protein. This table has about 900,000 distinct CDR3 sequences, under 30% appearing once. This clonotype was recorded a few times. The V and J genes are TRBV5-6 and TRBJ2-7; the D call may be TRBD1 or TRBD2 (5 bases each). The sequence was obtained from a boy under two years old who had a stem cell transplant for SCID, so the T cells may come from the graft donor. Sequences were derived from PBMCs, mostly from graft donor cells, sampled 360 days after TCRalphabeta/CD19-depleted stem cell transplant. Written as DNA, the CDR3 is TGTGCCAGCAGCTTGGTCTCGGGACGGACGACCTACGAGCAGTACTTC. It codes for CASSLVSGRTTYEQYF.